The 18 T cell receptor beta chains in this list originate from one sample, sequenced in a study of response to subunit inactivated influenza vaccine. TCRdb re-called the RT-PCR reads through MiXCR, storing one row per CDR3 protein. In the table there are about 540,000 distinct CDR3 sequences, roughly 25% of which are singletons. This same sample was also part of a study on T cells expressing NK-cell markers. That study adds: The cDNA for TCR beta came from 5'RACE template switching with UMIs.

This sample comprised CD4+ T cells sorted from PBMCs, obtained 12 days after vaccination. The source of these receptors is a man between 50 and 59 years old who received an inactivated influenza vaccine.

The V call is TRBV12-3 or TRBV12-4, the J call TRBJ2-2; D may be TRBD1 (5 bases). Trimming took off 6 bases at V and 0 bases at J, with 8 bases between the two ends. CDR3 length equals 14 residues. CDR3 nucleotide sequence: TGTGCCAGCAGAGGGGCGTCGAACACCGGGGAGCTGTTTTTT. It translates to CASRGASNTGELFF.

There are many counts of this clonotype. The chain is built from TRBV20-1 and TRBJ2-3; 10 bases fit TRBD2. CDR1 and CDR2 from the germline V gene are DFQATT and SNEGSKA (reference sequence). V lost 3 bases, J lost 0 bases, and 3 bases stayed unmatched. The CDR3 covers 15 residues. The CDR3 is CSASQTSGSTDTQYF. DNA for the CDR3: TGCAGTGCTAGCCAGACTAGCGGGAGCACAGATACGCAGTATTTT.

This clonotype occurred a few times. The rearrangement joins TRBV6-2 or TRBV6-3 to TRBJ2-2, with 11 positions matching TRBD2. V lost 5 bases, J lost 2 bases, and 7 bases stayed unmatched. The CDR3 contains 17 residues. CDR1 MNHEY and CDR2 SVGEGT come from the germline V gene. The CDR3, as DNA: TGTGCCAGCAGTACACTAGCGGGAGAACGTAACACCGGGGAGCTGTTTTTT. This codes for CASSTLAGERNTGELFF.

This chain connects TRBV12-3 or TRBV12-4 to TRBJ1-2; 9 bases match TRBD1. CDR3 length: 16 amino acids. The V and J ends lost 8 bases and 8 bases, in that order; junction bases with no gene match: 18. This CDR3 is CASGIKGVQGAEGYTF. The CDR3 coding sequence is TGTGCCAGCGGCATAAAGGGGGTACAGGGGGCTGAGGGCTACACCTTC.

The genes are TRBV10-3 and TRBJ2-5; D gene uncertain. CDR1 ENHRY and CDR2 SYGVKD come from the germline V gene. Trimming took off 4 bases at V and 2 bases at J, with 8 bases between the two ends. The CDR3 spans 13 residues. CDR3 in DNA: TGTGCCATCAGTGGGATCAGGCAAGAGACCCAGTACTTC. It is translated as CAISGIRQETQYF.

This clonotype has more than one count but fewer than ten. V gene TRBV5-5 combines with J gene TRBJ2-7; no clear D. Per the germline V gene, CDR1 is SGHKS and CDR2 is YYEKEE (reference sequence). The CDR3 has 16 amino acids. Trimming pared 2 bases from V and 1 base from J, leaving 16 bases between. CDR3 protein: CASSFQISRRSYEQYF. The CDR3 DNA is TGTGCCAGCAGCTTTCAGATAAGTAGACGGTCCTACGAGCAGTACTTC.

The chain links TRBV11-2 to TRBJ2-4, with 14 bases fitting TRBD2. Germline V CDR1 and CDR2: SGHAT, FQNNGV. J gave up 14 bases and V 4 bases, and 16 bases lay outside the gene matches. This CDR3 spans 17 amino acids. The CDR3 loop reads CASSSQIRTSGGTRKYF. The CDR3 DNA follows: TGTGCCAGCAGCTCCCAAATTCGGACTAGCGGGGGGACCAGAAAGTACTTC.

CDR3 sequence (DNA): TGTGCCAGTAGTAACCGGGCAGCAGATACGCAGTATTTT. Its translation is CASSNRAADTQYF. V is TRBV19 and J is TRBJ2-3; no clear D gene. This CDR3 is 13 amino acids long. CDR1 and CDR2 from the germline V gene are LNHDA and SQIVND (reference sequence). Trimming cost V 4 bases and J 4 bases, with 9 bases left between them.

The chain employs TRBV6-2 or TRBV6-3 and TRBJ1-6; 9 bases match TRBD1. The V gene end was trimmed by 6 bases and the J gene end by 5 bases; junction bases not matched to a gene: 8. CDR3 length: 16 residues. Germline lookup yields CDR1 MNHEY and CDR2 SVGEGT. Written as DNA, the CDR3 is TGTGCCAGCAGACCTGCGGACAGGGGAAATAATTCACCCCTCCACTTT. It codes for CASRPADRGNNSPLHF.

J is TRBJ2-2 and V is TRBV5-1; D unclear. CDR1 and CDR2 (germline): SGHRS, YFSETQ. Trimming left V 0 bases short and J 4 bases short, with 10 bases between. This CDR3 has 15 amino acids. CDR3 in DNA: TGCGCCAGCAGCTTGGCCGTTTCGAGCACCGGGGAGCTGTTTTTT. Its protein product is CASSLAVSSTGELFF.

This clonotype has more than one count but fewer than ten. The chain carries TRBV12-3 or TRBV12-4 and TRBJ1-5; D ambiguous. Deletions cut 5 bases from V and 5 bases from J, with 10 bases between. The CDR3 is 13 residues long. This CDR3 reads CASSLSRDQPQHF. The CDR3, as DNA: TGTGCCAGCAGTCTAAGCAGAGATCAGCCCCAGCATTTT.

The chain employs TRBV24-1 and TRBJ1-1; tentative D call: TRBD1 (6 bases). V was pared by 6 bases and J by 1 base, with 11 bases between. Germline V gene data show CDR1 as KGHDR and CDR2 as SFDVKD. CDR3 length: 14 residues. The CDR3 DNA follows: TGTGCCACCAGTAAGGGACAAACGAACACTGAAGCTTTCTTT. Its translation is CATSKGQTNTEAFF.

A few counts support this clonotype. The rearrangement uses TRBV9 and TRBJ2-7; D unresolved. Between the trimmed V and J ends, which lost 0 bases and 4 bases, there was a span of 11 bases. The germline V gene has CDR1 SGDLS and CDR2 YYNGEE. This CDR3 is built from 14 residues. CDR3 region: CASSVDLAPYEQYF. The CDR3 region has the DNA TGTGCCAGCAGCGTAGACTTGGCCCCTTACGAGCAGTACTTC.

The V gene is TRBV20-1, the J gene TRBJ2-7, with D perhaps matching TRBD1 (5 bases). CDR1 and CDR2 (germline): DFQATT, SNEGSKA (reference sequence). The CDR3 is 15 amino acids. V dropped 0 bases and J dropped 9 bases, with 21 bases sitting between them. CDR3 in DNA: TGCAGTGCTAGAGATGTAAGGGTAGGGGCGAAGGGGCAGTACTTC. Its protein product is CSARDVRVGAKGQYF.

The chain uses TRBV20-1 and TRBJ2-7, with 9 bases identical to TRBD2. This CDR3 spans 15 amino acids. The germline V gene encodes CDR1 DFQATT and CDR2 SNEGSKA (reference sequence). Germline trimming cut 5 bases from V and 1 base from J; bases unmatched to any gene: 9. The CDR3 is CSALPWRGGSYEQYF. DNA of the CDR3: TGCAGTGCTCTCCCCTGGCGGGGGGGTTCCTACGAGCAGTACTTC.

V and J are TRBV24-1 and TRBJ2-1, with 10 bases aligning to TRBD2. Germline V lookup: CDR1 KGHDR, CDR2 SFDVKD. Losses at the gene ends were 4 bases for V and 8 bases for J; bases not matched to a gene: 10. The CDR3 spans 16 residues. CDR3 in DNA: TGTGCCACCAGTGACCGAAGCGGGAGGGCCTCGGATGAGCAGTTCTTC. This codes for CATSDRSGRASDEQFF.

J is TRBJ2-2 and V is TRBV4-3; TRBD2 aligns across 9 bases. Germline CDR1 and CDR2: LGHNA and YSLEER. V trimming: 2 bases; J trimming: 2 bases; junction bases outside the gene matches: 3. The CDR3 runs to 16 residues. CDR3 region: CASSQLTSGNTGELFF. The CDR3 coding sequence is TGCGCCAGCAGCCAACTGACTAGCGGAAACACCGGGGAGCTGTTTTTT.

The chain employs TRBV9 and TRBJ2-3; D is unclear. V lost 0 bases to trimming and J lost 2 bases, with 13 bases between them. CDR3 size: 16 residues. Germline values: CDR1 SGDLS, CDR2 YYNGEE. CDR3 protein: CASSVGRSPNTDTQYF. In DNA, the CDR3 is TGTGCCAGCAGCGTAGGAAGGTCCCCAAACACAGATACGCAGTATTTT.